Included here is one TCR beta chain sequence, with context. These data originate in a study of blood T cell repertoires in COVID-19. At the level of the study: In each case, the material was cDNA or gDNA derived from T cells, B-cell-depleted T cells, or PBMCs.

This CDR3 has 12 amino acids. Germline V CDR1 and CDR2: MNHEY, SVGAGI. V lost 6 bases and J 7 bases, leaving 10 bases between the germline ends. Original handling: Cell counts per sample came from amplifying reference gene primers. Profiled with immunoSEQ multiplex PCR; TCRdb holds only in-frame clones, not every one. V, J and clone size are taken as reported in that table, and D and trimming were inferred from the DNA itself. The sample lists some 240,000 clones; roughly 90% were seen once. The chain recombines TRBV6-5 with TRBJ1-5; D is undetermined. The sequencing sample was made of peripheral blood. The TCR comes from a man in his 60s who had recovered from COVID-19. Here the CDR3 reads CASRSGGQPQHF. The DNA of the CDR3 is TGTGCCAGCAGATCGGGAGGACAGCCCCAGCATTTT.